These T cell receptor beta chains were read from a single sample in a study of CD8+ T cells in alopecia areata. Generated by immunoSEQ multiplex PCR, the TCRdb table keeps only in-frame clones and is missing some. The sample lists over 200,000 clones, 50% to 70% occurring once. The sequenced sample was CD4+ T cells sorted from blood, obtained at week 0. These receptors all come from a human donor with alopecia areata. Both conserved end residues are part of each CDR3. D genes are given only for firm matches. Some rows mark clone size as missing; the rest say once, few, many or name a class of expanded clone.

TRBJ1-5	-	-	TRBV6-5	TGTGCCAGCAGATTAGACAGCAATCAGCCCCAGCATTTT	CASRLDSNQPQHF
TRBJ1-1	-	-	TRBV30	TGTGCCTGGAGTAGAACAGCTGAAGCTTTCTTT	CAWSRTAEAFF
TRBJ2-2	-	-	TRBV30	TGTGCCTGGGGCGCAGGGCTCACCGGGGAGCTGTTTTTT	CAWGAGLTGELFF
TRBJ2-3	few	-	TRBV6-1	TGTGCCAGCAGTGAAGCGGCAGGGCTCACAGATACGCAGTATTTT	CASSEAAGLTDTQYF
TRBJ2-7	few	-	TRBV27	TGTGCCAGCGGATACTCCTACGAGCAGTACTTC	CASGYSYEQYF
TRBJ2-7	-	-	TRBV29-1	TGCAGCGTTGTCCCCCCCAAGGGCCCCTACGAGCAGTACTTC	CSVVPPKGPYEQYF
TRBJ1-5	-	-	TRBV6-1	TGTGCCAGCAGGGGCAATCAGCCCCAGCATTTT	CASRGNQPQHF
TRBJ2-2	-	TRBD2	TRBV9	TGTGCCAGCAATCGAGCGGGATATTCGAACACCGGGGAGCTGTTTTTT	CASNRAGYSNTGELFF
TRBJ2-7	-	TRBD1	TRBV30	TGTGCCTGGGCCCGGGACAGGGACAACGAGCAGTACTTC	CAWARDRDNEQYF
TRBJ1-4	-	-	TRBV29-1	TGCAGCGTTGGTGGGTCCAGTGAAAAACTGTTTTTT	CSVGGSSEKLFF
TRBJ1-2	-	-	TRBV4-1	TGCGCCAGCAGGGCCATAGGGAGCTATGGCTACACCTTC	CASRAIGSYGYTF
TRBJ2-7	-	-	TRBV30	TGTGCCTGGGAGAGGGCCTCCAGCGAGCAGTACTTC	CAWERASSEQYF
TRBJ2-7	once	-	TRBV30	TGTGCCTGGAGTCTGGGTGGAGACGAGCAGTACTTC	CAWSLGGDEQYF
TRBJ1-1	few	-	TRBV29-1	TGCAGCGTTCGGGGAAGACAGGTGACTGAAGCTTTCTTT	CSVRGRQVTEAFF
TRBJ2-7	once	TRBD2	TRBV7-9	TGTGCCAGCAGCTTTCGGACTAGCGGGAACCACGAGCAGTACTTC	CASSFRTSGNHEQYF
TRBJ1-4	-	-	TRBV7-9	TGTGCCAGCAGCTTATCCGGGAATGAAAAACTGTTTTTT	CASSLSGNEKLFF
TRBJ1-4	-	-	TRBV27	TGTGCCAGCAGTTTGAATTCCGCAAGGAATGAAAAACTGTTTTTT	CASSLNSARNEKLFF
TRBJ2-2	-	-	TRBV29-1	TGCAGCGTCCTCCCGGGCTTCCACACCGGGGAGCTGTTTTTT	CSVLPGFHTGELFF
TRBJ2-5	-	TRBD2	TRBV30	TGTGCCTGGGACGGACTAGCGGGAGGTCGGGAGACCCAGTACTTC	CAWDGLAGGRETQYF
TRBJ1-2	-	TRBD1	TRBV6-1	TGTGCCAGCAGTGAAACAAGGTCCGGGACAGGGAATGGCTACACCTTC	CASSETRSGTGNGYTF
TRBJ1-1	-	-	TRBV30	TGTGCCTGGATTCTAATTACAGGGAGGACTGAAGCTTTCTTT	CAWILITGRTEAFF
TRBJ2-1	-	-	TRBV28	TGTGCCAGCAGTTCGACTTGGACTGGGACCTACAATGAGCAGTTCTTC	CASSSTWTGTYNEQFF
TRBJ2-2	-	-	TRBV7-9	TGTGCCAGCTCCCTCGTCGCGAACACCGGGGAGCTGTTTTTT	CASSLVANTGELFF
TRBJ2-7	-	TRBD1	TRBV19	TGTGCCAGCCCTTGGGCAGGGGGCTACGAGCAGTACTTC	CASPWAGGYEQYF
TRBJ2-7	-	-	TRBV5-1	TGCGCCAGCAGCTTGGCCGGGACGGAGAGCTACGAGCAGTACTTC	CASSLAGTESYEQYF
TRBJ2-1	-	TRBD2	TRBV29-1	TGCAGCATTAAGAGACTAGCGGGGGGCAATGAGCAGTTCTTC	CSIKRLAGGNEQFF
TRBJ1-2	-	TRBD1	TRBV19	TGTGCCAGTATCACCAAGGTGGGAGGACAGGGATCTGGCTACACCTTC	CASITKVGGQGSGYTF
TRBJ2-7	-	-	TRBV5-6	TGTGCCAGCAGCTTGCTGTCCCTCGAGACGGACGAGCAGTACTTC	CASSLLSLETDEQYF
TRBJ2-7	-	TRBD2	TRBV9	TGTGCCAGCAACGCCGAGCTAGCGGGGTCCTCTTACGAGCAGTACTTC	CASNAELAGSSYEQYF
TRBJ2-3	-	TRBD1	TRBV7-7	TGTGCTAGCAGCAAGACAGGGGCAGATACGCAGTATTTT	CASSKTGADTQYF
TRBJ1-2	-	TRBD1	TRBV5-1	TGCGCCAGCAGCTTAGGGACAGATTGGACTAACTATGGCTACACCTTC	CASSLGTDWTNYGYTF
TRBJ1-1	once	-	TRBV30	TGTGCCTGGAGTGGAAGCAAGCAAGCTTTCTTT	CAWSGSKQAFF
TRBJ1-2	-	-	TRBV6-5	TGTGCCAGCAGTTACTCGATTGGACTTAACTATGGCTACACCTTC	CASSYSIGLNYGYTF
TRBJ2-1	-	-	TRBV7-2	TGTGCCAGCAGCGGGCCGGGACGCCGGAATGAGCAGTTCTTC	CASSGPGRRNEQFF
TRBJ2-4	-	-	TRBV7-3	TGTGCCAGCAGCTCAGCGGGGACAGGCAAAAACATTCAGTACTTC	CASSSAGTGKNIQYF
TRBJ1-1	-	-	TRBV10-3	TGTGCCATCAGCGCGTTGGATCGAGGGAACACTGAAGCTTTCTTT	CAISALDRGNTEAFF
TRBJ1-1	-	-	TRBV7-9	TGTGCCAGCAATCGCGGTGCTGAAGCTTTCTTT	CASNRGAEAFF
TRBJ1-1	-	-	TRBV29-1	TGCAGCGTTGATGGTTTACCTGAAGCTTTCTTT	CSVDGLPEAFF
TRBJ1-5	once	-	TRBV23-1	TGCGCGCAAGGGAGCAATCAGCCCCAGCATTTT	CAQGSNQPQHF
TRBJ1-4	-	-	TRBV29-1	TGCAGCGAACAGGGAGACCCAACTAATGAAAAACTGTTTTTT	CSEQGDPTNEKLFF
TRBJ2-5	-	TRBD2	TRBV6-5	TGTGCCAGCAGTTACGGGACTAGCGGGAGTTTAGAGTACTTC	CASSYGTSGSLEYF
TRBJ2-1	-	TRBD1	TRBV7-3	TGTGCCAGCAGCTCACAGGGGTCATACAATGAGCAGTTCTTC	CASSSQGSYNEQFF
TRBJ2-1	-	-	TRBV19	TGTGCCAGTAGTAAGGGACATGACTCCTACAATGAGCAGTTCTTC	CASSKGHDSYNEQFF
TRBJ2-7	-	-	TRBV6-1	TGTGCCAGCAGCTCTACGAGACACGGACCCTACGAGCAGTACTTC	CASSSTRHGPYEQYF
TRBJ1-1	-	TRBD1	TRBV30	TGTGCCTGGAGACGCCTCGGGACAGGGTCGTCAGAAGCTTTCTTT	CAWRRLGTGSSEAFF
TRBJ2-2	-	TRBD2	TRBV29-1	TGCAGCGTCTCCGGGACTAGCGGGAGGGCCATTACCGGGGAGCTGTTTTTT	CSVSGTSGRAITGELFF
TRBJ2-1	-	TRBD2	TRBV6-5	TGTGCCAGCAGTTCCGCGGGAGCTCCCATCAATGAGCAGTTCTTC	CASSSAGAPINEQFF
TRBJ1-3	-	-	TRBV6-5	TGTGCCAGCACGGCGAGCTCTGGAAACACCATATATTTT	CASTASSGNTIYF
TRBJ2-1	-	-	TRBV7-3	TGTGCCAGCAGCTTAACGGGCGAGGCAGGTATCAATGAGCAGTTCTTC	CASSLTGEAGINEQFF
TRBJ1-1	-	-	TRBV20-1	TGCGGAGGGAGGTACACTGAAGCTTTCTTT	CGGRYTEAFF
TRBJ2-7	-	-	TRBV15	TGTGCCACCAGCAGAGATTACGGCTTCTCCTACGAGCAGTACTTC	CATSRDYGFSYEQYF
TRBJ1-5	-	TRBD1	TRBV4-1	TGCGCCAGCAGCCGGGAAGGACAGGGTGATCAGCCCCAGCATTTT	CASSREGQGDQPQHF
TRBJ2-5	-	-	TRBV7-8	TGTGCCAGCAGCTTCGGCAAGCAAGAGACCCAGTACTTC	CASSFGKQETQYF
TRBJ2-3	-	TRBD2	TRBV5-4	TGTGCCAGCAGCAAAACTAGCGGGAGGGGCACAGATACGCAGTATTTT	CASSKTSGRGTDTQYF